The 4 T cell receptor beta chains presented below share a single source sample, sequenced in a study of blood T cells in healthy people across ages. The second PCR ran about 6 to 11 cycles with a sample-barcoded 5' primer and J-beta primers. A single record per CDR3 protein comes from TCRdb applying MiXCR to the 5' RACE reads. The table lists about 930,000 distinct CDR3 sequences, almost 30% of them singletons. A further study also used this sample, focusing on T cells of mothers and their children.

Input material: blood. The receptors were gathered from a woman between 35 and 50 years old in good health.

The V gene is TRBV28, the J gene TRBJ2-5, with TRBD1 as a possible D gene (5 bases). V lost 6 bases and J 10 bases, leaving 21 bases between the germline ends. The CDR3 extends over 14 amino acids. In germline, CDR1 is MDHEN, CDR2 SYDVKM. The CDR3 loop reads CASSSSGYFGVQYF. In DNA, the CDR3 is TGTGCCAGCAGCTCATCAGGGTACTTTGGAGTCCAGTACTTC.

V is TRBV20-1 and J is TRBJ2-7; 8 bases line up with TRBD2. There are 15 residues in the CDR3. Germline V gene sequence: CDR1 DFQATT, CDR2 SNEGSKA (reference sequence). J was trimmed by 6 bases and V by 3 bases; bases with no gene match: 13. CDR3 nucleotides: TGCAGTGCTAGTTGGTTAGCAAGCGGGGGAGGCGAGCAGTACTTC. Its protein product is CSASWLASGGGEQYF.

J is TRBJ2-3 and V is TRBV24-1; D unclear. V was pared by 3 bases and J by 0 bases, with 9 bases between. CDR1 KGHDR and CDR2 SFDVKD come from the germline V gene. The CDR3 contains 15 residues. CDR3 region: CATSDPRRSTDTQYF. As DNA, the CDR3 is TGTGCCACCAGTGATCCGCGCCGGAGCACAGATACGCAGTATTTT.

This clonotype was recorded many times. The chain joins TRBV5-1 to TRBJ2-7; possibly TRBD1 or TRBD2 for D (6 bases each). Trimming cost V 4 bases and J 7 bases, with 24 bases left between them. The germline V gene encodes CDR1 SGHRS and CDR2 YFSETQ. The length of the CDR3 is 16 residues. CDR3 DNA: TGCGCCAGCAGCCCCGGTGGGGGGCGGTCGGACGGGGAGCAGTACTTC. Translation: CASSPGGGRSDGEQYF.